Each of the 29 T cell receptor beta chains below was sequenced from the same sample in a study of cytomegalovirus exposure and HLA in healthy donors. Primers: 60 Vbeta forward and 13 Jbeta reverse. Data came from immunoSEQ multiplex PCR; TCRdb stores just in-frame clones and leaves some out. The table for this sample gives 95,000 to 150,000 clones. The source material was PBMCs. The receptors were sampled from a man younger than 35 in good health and CMV-seronegative.

J is TRBJ1-3 and V is TRBV19; 9 bases fit TRBD1. Germline-derived CDR1 and CDR2 are LNHDA and SQIVND (reference sequence). Trimming removed 0 bases from V and 5 bases from J; junction bases left unmatched: 11. The CDR3 has 18 amino acids. CDR3 nucleotide sequence: TGTGCCAGTAGTATAGATGGCGGACCGGGACAGGGAAGAAACACCATATATTTT. This encodes CASSIDGGPGQGRNTIYF.

The chain is built from TRBV27 and TRBJ1-2, with 7 bases that match TRBD1. Germline V gene sequence: CDR1 MNHEY, CDR2 SMNVEV (reference sequence). The length of the CDR3 is 13 residues. Germline trimming cut 4 bases from V and 3 bases from J; bases unmatched to any gene: 2. CDR3 sequence (DNA): TGTGCCAGCAGTTCTACAGGGGACTATGGCTACACCTTC. Protein: CASSSTGDYGYTF.

The rearrangement uses TRBV19 and TRBJ2-6; D may be TRBD1 (5 bases). Trimming took off 10 bases at V and 2 bases at J, with 9 bases between the two ends. The CDR3 spans 13 residues. The V gene's germline CDR1 is LNHDA and CDR2 SQIVND (reference sequence). Written as DNA, the CDR3 is TGTGCCACTCAGGGCCCTGGGGCCAACGTCCTGACTTTC. It encodes CATQGPGANVLTF.

The chain carries TRBV25-1 and TRBJ2-5; 11 bases are a match to TRBD2. This CDR3 is built from 15 residues. Losses at the gene ends were 5 bases for V and 5 bases for J; bases not matched to a gene: 7. CDR1 is MGHDK and CDR2 is SYGVNS in the germline V gene. In DNA form, the CDR3 reads TGTGCCAGCAGTCCGACTAGCGGGGCTAGGGAGACCCAGTACTTC. Its translation: CASSPTSGARETQYF.

With regard to this clone: At one boundary the junction diverges from the germline segment, which might be a read error. Other nucleotide sequences from this sample produce the same CDR3. V usage is TRBV19 and J usage is TRBJ1-1; D is unresolved. The length of the CDR3 is 14 residues. Per the germline V gene, CDR1 is LNHDA and CDR2 is SQIVND (reference sequence). The CDR3 region has the DNA TGTGCCAGTAGTAGAGGGTCCATGAACACTGAGGCTTTCTTT. This sequence encodes CASSRGSMNTEAFF.

The rearrangement links TRBV5-6 to TRBJ2-3, with 7 bases lining up with TRBD1. Germline loops: CDR1 SGHDT, CDR2 YYEEEE. V dropped 3 bases and J dropped 2; count of bases not matched to a gene: 6. The CDR3 consists of 15 residues. The CDR3 region has the DNA TGTGCCAGCAGCTCTTGGACAGGCGTCACAGATACGCAGTATTTT. It is translated as CASSSWTGVTDTQYF. The variable domain in full, completed from reference TRBV5-6 and TRBJ2-3, reads DAGVTQSPTHLIKTRGQQVTLRCSPKSGHDTVSWYQQALGQGPQFIFQYYEEEERQRGNFPDRFSGHQFPNYSSELNVNALLLGDSALYLCASSSWTGVTDTQYFGPGTRLTVL.

The chain joins TRBV9 to TRBJ2-7; TRBD1 aligns across 7 bases. J was trimmed by 0 bases and V by 3 bases; bases with no gene match: 9. The CDR3 spans 16 residues. CDR1 is SGDLS and CDR2 is YYNGEE in the germline V gene. CDR3 in DNA: TGTGCCAGCAGCGCAGGACCGGGACAGAGCTCCTACGAGCAGTACTTC. Amino acids: CASSAGPGQSSYEQYF.

The gene calls are TRBV28 and TRBJ1-6; possibly TRBD1 for D (5 bases). V was shortened by 3 bases and J by 9 bases, with 18 bases between the two germline ends. The germline CDR1 and CDR2 sequences are MDHEN and SYDVKM. CDR3 length: 16 amino acids. The CDR3 DNA reads TGTGCCAGCAGTTTTGGGGGGGGAGCCCTTGGTTCACCCCTCCACTTT. Protein product: CASSFGGGALGSPLHF.

This rearrangement joins TRBV10-3 to TRBJ2-1, with 8 bases identical to TRBD2. The ends lost 0 bases at V and 5 bases at J; junction bases unmatched: 9. The CDR3 is 17 residues long. The germline CDR1 and CDR2 sequences are ENHRY and SYGVKD. CDR3 amino acids: CAISESRGSGDHNEQFF. Here the CDR3 DNA reads TGTGCCATCAGTGAGTCGCGCGGTAGCGGGGACCACAATGAGCAGTTCTTC.

A note on this clone: At one of its ends the junction is not consistent with the germline gene, which may arise from a read error. The chain links TRBV29-1 to TRBJ2-5; tentative D call: TRBD2 (6 bases). The CDR3 runs 13 residues. The germline V gene encodes CDR1 SQVTM and CDR2 ANQGSEA. The CDR3 reads CSFEGTYQETQYF. The DNA of the CDR3 is TGCAGCTTTGAGGGGACTTACCAAGAGACCCAGTACTTC.

The gene calls are TRBV7-9 and TRBJ1-3, with 9 bases matching TRBD1. Germline values: CDR1 SEHNR, CDR2 FQNEAQ (reference sequence). Losses at the gene ends were 3 bases for V and 3 bases for J; bases not matched to a gene: 6. CDR3 size: 16 residues. CDR3 residues: CASSFLQGAHGNTIYF. The CDR3 DNA reads TGTGCCAGCAGCTTTTTACAGGGGGCCCATGGAAACACCATATATTTT.

The chain links TRBV5-1 to TRBJ1-3, with a weak D call TRBD1 (6 bases). V lost 4 bases to trimming and J lost 2 bases, with 10 bases between them. The CDR3 sequence is 14 residues long. The germline CDR1 and CDR2 sequences are SGHRS and YFSETQ. This chain's CDR3 is CASSNTGTGNTIYF. Here the CDR3 DNA reads TGCGCCAGCAGCAATACAGGGACTGGAAACACCATATATTTT.

The V call is TRBV7-2, the J call TRBJ1-6; 7 bases are a match to TRBD1. The ends lost 10 bases at V and 11 bases at J; junction bases unmatched: 14. CDR1 SGHTA and CDR2 FQGNSA come from the germline V gene. The CDR3 sequence is 14 residues long. This CDR3 reads CAKSGDSPAAPLHF. CDR3 sequence (DNA): TGTGCCAAGTCGGGGGACAGCCCAGCGGCACCCCTCCACTTT.

The chain recombines TRBV10-2 with TRBJ1-1, with D uncertain. V lost 3 bases, J lost 1 base, and 9 bases lay in between. In germline, CDR1 is WSHSY, CDR2 SAAADI. The CDR3 covers 14 residues. For the CDR3, the DNA is TGCGCCAGCAGTGATCACAAACCGAACACTGAAGCTTTCTTT. This translates into CASSDHKPNTEAFF.

This chain joins TRBV20-1 and TRBJ1-2; D ambiguous. The CDR3 length is 10 residues. The germline V gene has CDR1 DFQATT and CDR2 SNEGSKA (reference sequence). V was shortened by 4 bases and J by 9 bases, with 9 bases between the two germline ends. The CDR3 sequence: CSAKMESYTF. The CDR3 nucleotides read TGCAGTGCTAAGATGGAGAGCTACACCTTC.

The V call is TRBV6-1, the J call TRBJ1-2, with TRBD1 matching over 11 bases. V dropped 10 bases and J dropped 7; count of bases not matched to a gene: 14. The CDR3 covers 15 residues. Germline V gene sequence: CDR1 MNHNS, CDR2 SASEGT. CDR3: CANRPNIGQGAGYTF. As DNA, the CDR3 is TGTGCCAACCGACCGAACATCGGACAGGGGGCTGGCTACACCTTC.

The chain has TRBV7-9 and TRBJ2-7; 11 bases line up with TRBD2. Germline assignment: CDR1 SEHNR and CDR2 FQNEAQ (reference sequence). V gave up 4 bases and J gave up 0 bases; unmatched junction bases: 11. This CDR3 has 18 residues. CDR3 sequence (DNA): TGTGCCAGCAGCTCCCTAACCCGGACTAGCGGGTACTCCTACGAGCAGTACTTC. Its translation is CASSSLTRTSGYSYEQYF.

V gene TRBV6-6 combines with J gene TRBJ2-7; TRBD2 matches 8 bases. Germline V gene sequence: CDR1 MNHNY, CDR2 SVGAGI (reference sequence). The V gene end was trimmed by 4 bases and the J gene end by 7 bases; junction bases not matched to a gene: 9. The CDR3 spans 14 residues. CDR3 sequence (DNA): TGTGCCAGCAGTTTCCTATTAAAGCGGGGGGAGCAGTACTTC. Amino acids: CASSFLLKRGEQYF.

The chain combines TRBV5-1 with TRBJ2-3, with TRBD2 matching 11 bases. The CDR3 loop spans 16 amino acids. The germline V gene encodes CDR1 SGHRS and CDR2 YFSETQ. With V trimmed by 0 bases and J by 1 base, 1 base remained unmatched. CDR3 region: CASSLGSGGGTDTQYF. As DNA, the CDR3 is TGCGCCAGCAGCTTGGGTAGCGGGGGGGGCACAGATACGCAGTATTTT.

The V gene is TRBV28, the J gene TRBJ2-3; a possible D gene is TRBD1 (6 bases). The V and J ends lost 7 bases and 1 base respectively, with 6 bases between them. In germline, CDR1 is MDHEN, CDR2 SYDVKM. This CDR3 comprises 12 residues. DNA of the CDR3: TGTGCCAGCAACAGGGGCACAGATACGCAGTATTTT. Translating it yields CASNRGTDTQYF.

The chain combines TRBV25-1 with TRBJ2-1, with 7 bases identical to TRBD2. This CDR3 is built from 12 residues. CDR1 and CDR2 from the germline V gene are MGHDK and SYGVNS. V was clipped by 4 bases and J by 14 bases; unmatched bases: 8. DNA for the CDR3: TGTGCCAGCAGTGGACCGGCGGGGGTCGAGTTCTTC. It encodes CASSGPAGVEFF. The full variable domain, completed using reference TRBV25-1 and TRBJ2-1, is EADIYQTPRYLVIGTGKKITLECSQTMGHDKMYWYQQDPGMELHLIHYSYGVNSTEKGDLSSESTVSRIRTEHFPLTLESARPSHTSQYLCASSGPAGVEFFGPGTRLTVL.

The V and J genes are TRBV7-2 and TRBJ2-7; TRBD2 might be the D (6 bases). The germline V and J ends were trimmed by 3 bases and 0 bases, with 12 bases remaining between them. In germline, CDR1 is SGHTA, CDR2 FQGNSA. This CDR3 contains 15 residues. The DNA of the CDR3 is TGTGCCAGCAGCTTCCGTCTCGGGAGCTCCTACGAGCAGTACTTC. This sequence encodes CASSFRLGSSYEQYF.

CDR3 sequence (DNA): TGCGCCAGCACTTCGACAGGTCGGGGTGGCTACACCTTC. This encodes CASTSTGRGGYTF. The V gene is TRBV10-1, the J gene TRBJ1-2, with D possibly being TRBD1 (6 bases). Germline values: CDR1 WNHNN, CDR2 SYGVQD (reference sequence). The CDR3 contains 13 residues. Trimming cost V 7 bases and J 7 bases, with 16 bases left between them.

The rearrangement uses TRBV4-1 and TRBJ1-2, with D possibly being TRBD1 (6 bases). The CDR3 consists of 15 residues. In germline, CDR1 is MGHRA, CDR2 YSYEKL. Trimming took 4 bases from V and 4 from J, leaving 16 bases between them. The CDR3, as DNA: TGCGCCAGCAGCCCAAACATTGGGGACATCTATGGCTACACCTTC. Translating it yields CASSPNIGDIYGYTF.

The chain recombines TRBV5-1 with TRBJ2-1; D might be TRBD2 (6 bases). The CDR3 totals 14 residues. The ends were cut back, 0 bases at V and 7 bases at J, with 11 bases in the middle. The germline V gene encodes CDR1 SGHRS and CDR2 YFSETQ. For the CDR3, the DNA is TGCGCCAGCAGCTTGGGTGGGAGGAGGAATGAGCAGTTCTTC. It yields the protein CASSLGGRRNEQFF.

V gene TRBV6-4 combines with J gene TRBJ2-1; 12 bases line up with TRBD2. Trimming at V came to 4 bases and at J to 6 bases, leaving 7 bases not matched to a gene. This CDR3 has 16 amino acids. Germline CDR1 and CDR2: MRHNA and SNTAGT. Here the CDR3 DNA reads TGTGCCAGCAGTGGGACTAGCGGGGTGGGTTCCAATGAGCAGTTCTTC. This gives the protein CASSGTSGVGSNEQFF.

V gene TRBV7-2 combines with J gene TRBJ1-4; 7 bases line up with TRBD1. The CDR3 sequence is 14 residues long. After removal of 5 bases from V and 5 bases from J, the junction contained 5 bases not matched to a gene. Germline lookup yields CDR1 SGHTA and CDR2 FQGNSA. For the CDR3, the DNA is TGTGCCAGCAGCCGCCAGGGGGGAAATGAAAAACTGTTTTTT. This gives the protein CASSRQGGNEKLFF.

CDR3 loop: CASSPPGETQYF. CDR3 DNA sequence: TGTGCCAGCAGCCCGCCGGGTGAGACCCAGTACTTC. This chain links TRBV7-9 with TRBJ2-5; D unclear. With 5 bases removed from V and 5 bases from J, the gap between germline ends came to 9 bases. CDR3 length equals 12 residues. Germline V gene data show CDR1 as SEHNR and CDR2 as FQNEAQ (reference sequence).

The J gene is TRBJ1-4, the V gene TRBV6-5, with 7 bases identical to TRBD1. CDR3 size: 14 residues. V dropped 4 bases and J dropped 8; count of bases not matched to a gene: 7. Germline CDR1 and CDR2: MNHEY and SVGAGI. The CDR3 region has the DNA TGTGCCAGCAGTTTGGACAGGACAAGAGAAAAACTGTTTTTT. The encoded protein is CASSLDRTREKLFF.